These 20 T cell receptor beta chains share one sample of origin, sequenced in a study of vaccination effects on CD4 cells after COVID-19. Before any sequencing was done, the ViraFEST assay used viral peptide pools to expand antigen-specific CD4+ T cells. Subsequent to a culture period of under twelve days, CD4+ T cells were isolated. Infection with SARS-CoV-2 occurred in the person between March and December 2020, and PCR confirmed it. Clones were read by immunoSEQ multiplex PCR, and TCRdb kept only the in-frame ones, dropping some. The table lists tens of thousands of clones, approximately 79% of them singletons. Antigen specificity for these receptors is unknown. The material was CD4+ T cells from PBMCs cultured with SARS-CoV-2 spike peptides, obtained before COVID-19 vaccination. Source of these receptors: a human donor who had a prior SARS-CoV-2 infection.

This clone was seen a few times. The chain couples TRBV29-1 to TRBJ1-4, with 8 bases aligning to TRBD1. Germline V lookup: CDR1 SQVTM, CDR2 ANQGSEA. The CDR3 sequence is 13 residues long. With V trimmed by 7 bases and J by 4 bases, 5 bases remained unmatched. CDR3 in amino acids: CSGRQGINEKLFF. In nucleotides, the CDR3 is TGCAGCGGGAGACAGGGGATTAATGAAAAACTGTTTTTT.

The V call is TRBV18, the J call TRBJ1-3, with D maybe TRBD1 (5 bases). Germline values: CDR1 KGHSH, CDR2 LQKENI. The CDR3 loop spans 21 amino acids. The V and J ends lost 0 bases and 0 bases respectively, with 24 bases between them. The chain's CDR3 is CASSPPNYLKNTGDSGNTIYF. The CDR3 DNA is TGTGCCAGCTCACCACCTAATTACCTAAAAAACACAGGAGACTCTGGAAACACCATATATTTT. Full variable domain (missing parts from reference TRBV18 and TRBJ1-3): NAGVMQNPRHLVRRRGQEARLRCSPMKGHSHVYWYRQLPEEGLKFMVYLQKENIIDESGMPKERFSAEFPKEGPSILRIQQVVRGDSAAYFCASSPPNYLKNTGDSGNTIYFGEGSWLTVV.

The chain joins TRBV11-2 to TRBJ2-1; 7 nucleotides align to TRBD2. Per germline, CDR1 SGHAT and CDR2 FQNNGV. The V segment lost 0 bases and the J segment 4 bases; nucleotides outside the gene matches: 3. The CDR3 loop spans 15 amino acids. The DNA for the CDR3 is TGTGCCAGCAGCTTAGAGGGCGGGGGTTACAATGAGCAGTTCTTC. Protein product: CASSLEGGGYNEQFF.

The CDR3 region is CASSQDFLRETQYF. The CDR3 coding sequence is TGTGCCAGCAGCCAAGATTTTCTGCGTGAGACCCAGTACTTC. V usage is TRBV3-1 (or the pseudogene TRBV3-2) and J usage is TRBJ2-5; D is unresolved. The CDR3 loop spans 14 amino acids. Germline V gene lookup returns CDR1 LGHDT and CDR2 YNNKEL (reference sequence). V lost 0 bases and J lost 5, with 10 bases in between.

This clone was seen once. J is TRBJ1-2 and V is TRBV11-3; the D is unclear. There are 13 residues in the CDR3. Trimming removed 2 bases from V and 10 bases from J, with 14 bases in between. From germline, CDR1 is SGHNT and CDR2 YENEEA. CDR3 loop: CASSLPTSRYYTF. CDR3 DNA: TGTGCCAGCAGCTTACCAACCTCCCGTTACTACACCTTC.

The chain is built from TRBV3-1 (or the pseudogene TRBV3-2) and TRBJ2-5; TRBD2 aligns across 13 bases. Looked up from germline, CDR1 is LGHDT and CDR2 is YNNKEL (reference sequence). Trimming at V came to 6 bases and at J to 3 bases, leaving 4 bases not matched to a gene. The CDR3 is made up of 15 amino acids. DNA for the CDR3: TGTGCCAGCAGACGACTAGCGGGGGGCGAAGAGACCCAGTACTTC. This encodes CASRRLAGGEETQYF.

The V and J genes are TRBV6-5 and TRBJ2-3; D not certain. CDR3 length: 13 amino acids. CDR1 is MNHEY, CDR2 SVGAGI, per germline. Trimming pared 6 bases from V and 2 bases from J, leaving 9 bases between. The CDR3 region has the DNA TGTGCCAGCAGGAAGGGCCTCACAGATACGCAGTATTTT. This translates into CASRKGLTDTQYF.

The rearrangement uses TRBV4-1 and TRBJ2-7; TRBD1 is a possible D gene (5 bases). This CDR3 is built from 16 residues. The germline CDR1 and CDR2 sequences are MGHRA and YSYEKL. V was trimmed by 3 bases and J by 3 bases, leaving 18 bases between them. For the CDR3, the DNA is TGCGCCAGCAGCCAGCCTGGAAGGGGTACAGTCTACGAGCAGTACTTC. This gives the protein CASSQPGRGTVYEQYF.

V is TRBV12-3 or TRBV12-4 and J is TRBJ2-5; D is possibly TRBD1 (6 bases). V was trimmed by 5 bases and J by 5 bases, leaving 9 bases between them. The CDR3 extends over 12 amino acids. The CDR3 region is CASSPRGETQYF. The CDR3 nucleotides are TGTGCCAGCAGTCCTAGGGGGGAGACCCAGTACTTC.

The V and J genes are TRBV6-1 and TRBJ2-7; TRBD1 might be the D (5 bases). V gave up 2 bases and J gave up 6 bases, with 17 bases separating them. Germline CDR1 reads MNHNS; CDR2 reads SASEGT. CDR3 size: 15 residues. CDR3 nucleotides: TGTGCCAGCAGTGAACAGGGAAGGGGCCAAGGCGAGCAGTACTTC. Translated: CASSEQGRGQGEQYF.

The V gene is TRBV6-5, the J gene TRBJ2-5, with unresolved D. The CDR3 covers 12 residues. Germline CDR1 MNHEY, CDR2 SVGAGI. V was cut by 5 bases and J by 9 bases, with 13 bases left in between. The CDR3 loop is CASSPGYVAQYF. Here the CDR3 DNA reads TGTGCCAGCAGTCCGGGTTATGTGGCCCAGTACTTC.

This clone was seen only a few times. This chain connects TRBV4-1 to TRBJ2-1; D remains unclear. The germline V gene encodes CDR1 MGHRA and CDR2 YSYEKL. The CDR3 consists of 16 residues. V lost 0 bases and J 3 bases, leaving 12 bases between the germline ends. The CDR3 protein is CASSQEVRLDYNEQFF. CDR3 nucleotide sequence: TGCGCCAGCAGCCAAGAGGTCCGGTTGGACTACAATGAGCAGTTCTTC.

The chain couples TRBV6-5 to TRBJ2-7; 7 bases match TRBD1. From germline, CDR1 is MNHEY and CDR2 SVGAGI. V trimming: 10 bases; J trimming: 0 bases; junction bases outside the gene matches: 9. This CDR3 is built from 14 residues. CDR3 residues: CATPRQGSSYEQYF. The CDR3 nucleotides are TGTGCCACCCCCAGACAGGGAAGCTCCTACGAGCAGTACTTC.

Regarding this clone: A junction boundary mismatches the germline segment, possibly from a read error. This rearrangement joins TRBV7-7 to TRBJ2-5; D might be TRBD2 (9 bases). The CDR3 covers 16 residues. Germline V CDR1 and CDR2: SSHAT, FNYEAQ (reference sequence). CDR3 nucleotides: TGTGCTAGCAGCTTCTCTCCTAGCGGGACAGGAGAGACCCAGTACTTC. Translation: CASSFSPSGTGETQYF.

This clone showed up just a few times. The V call is TRBV6-6, the J call TRBJ2-7; 9 positions agree with TRBD1. Per the germline V gene, CDR1 is MNHNY and CDR2 is SVGAGI (reference sequence). With 2 bases clipped from V and 3 bases from J, the junction kept 5 bases outside the gene matches. The CDR3 totals 15 residues. CDR3 bases: TGTGCCAGCAGTTACCCGGGACAGGGTAACTACGAGCAGTACTTC. It codes for CASSYPGQGNYEQYF.

This clone was seen more than once but under ten times. This chain connects TRBV5-4 to TRBJ2-3; D is perhaps TRBD1 or TRBD2 (5 bases each). Trimming pared 1 base from V and 5 bases from J, leaving 14 bases between. In germline, CDR1 is SGHNT, CDR2 YYREEE (reference sequence). The CDR3 is 15 residues long. DNA of the CDR3: TGTGCCAGCAGCTTGAATCGGGGTCAGGGAGATACGCAGTATTTT. Translated: CASSLNRGQGDTQYF.

The chain is built from TRBV28 and TRBJ2-1; D assignment may be TRBD1 or TRBD2 (5 bases each). CDR3 size: 17 residues. The germline gives CDR1 MDHEN, CDR2 SYDVKM. V lost 3 bases to trimming and J lost 2 bases, with 17 bases between them. As DNA, the CDR3 is TGTGCCAGCAGTTTCCGGAGGTGGGGCGGTCCCTACAATGAGCAGTTCTTC. Translated, it gives CASSFRRWGGPYNEQFF.

This chain connects TRBV7-8 to TRBJ1-1; 10 bases are a match to TRBD1. The V and J ends lost 5 bases and 3 bases, in that order; junction bases with no gene match: 6. The germline V gene has CDR1 SGHVS and CDR2 FQNEAQ. This CDR3 is 15 amino acids long. In nucleotides, the CDR3 is TGTGCCAGCAGCCCGGGGACAGGGGTGTACACTGAAGCTTTCTTT. It encodes CASSPGTGVYTEAFF. The full variable domain, in which reference TRBV7-8 and TRBJ1-1 provide the parts outside the CDR3, is GAGVSQSPRYKVAKRGQDVALRCDPISGHVSLFWYQQALGQGPEFLTYFQNEAQLDKSGLPSDRFFAERPEGSVSTLKIQRTQQEDSAVYLCASSPGTGVYTEAFFGQGTRLTVV.

The chain links TRBV5-1 to TRBJ1-2, with 8 nucleotides matching TRBD1. The V and J ends lost 4 bases and 5 bases, in that order; junction bases with no gene match: 4. CDR1 is SGHRS and CDR2 is YFSETQ in the germline V gene. The length of the CDR3 is 13 residues. CDR3 amino acids: CASSRDRSYGYTF. The CDR3 DNA is TGCGCCAGCAGCCGGGACAGGTCTTATGGCTACACCTTC.

The chain is built from TRBV10-3 and TRBJ2-1; 10 bases match TRBD2. V was clipped by 2 bases and J by 7 bases; unmatched bases: 5. Germline CDR1 and CDR2: ENHRY and SYGVKD. CDR3 length equals 15 residues. This chain's CDR3 is CAISEKRGGGNEQFF. In nucleotides, the CDR3 is TGTGCCATCAGTGAGAAGCGGGGGGGTGGGAATGAGCAGTTCTTC.